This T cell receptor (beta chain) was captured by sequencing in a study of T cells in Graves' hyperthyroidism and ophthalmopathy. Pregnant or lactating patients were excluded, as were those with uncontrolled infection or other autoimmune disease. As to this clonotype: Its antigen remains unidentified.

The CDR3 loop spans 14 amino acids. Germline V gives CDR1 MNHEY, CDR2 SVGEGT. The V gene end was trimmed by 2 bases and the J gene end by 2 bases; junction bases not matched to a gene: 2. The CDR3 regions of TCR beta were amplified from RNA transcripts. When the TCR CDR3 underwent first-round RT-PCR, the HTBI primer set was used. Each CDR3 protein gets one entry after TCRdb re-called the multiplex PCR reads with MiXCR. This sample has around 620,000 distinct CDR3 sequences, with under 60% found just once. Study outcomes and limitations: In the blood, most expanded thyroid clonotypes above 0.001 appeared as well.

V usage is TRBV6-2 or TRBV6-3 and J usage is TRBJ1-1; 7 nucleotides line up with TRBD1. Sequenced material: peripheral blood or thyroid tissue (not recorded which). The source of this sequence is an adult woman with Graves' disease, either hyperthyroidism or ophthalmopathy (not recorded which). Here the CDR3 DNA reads TGTGCCAGCAGTTACGCAGGGGGTAACACTGAAGCTTTCTTT. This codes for CASSYAGGNTEAFF.